This passage covers 24 T cell receptor beta chains from one sample sequenced in a study of radiotherapy plus CTLA-4 blockade in lung cancer. Libraries were prepared by immunoSEQ multiplex PCR; TCRdb keeps only in-frame clonotypes and omits some of them. The top ten hold 2.9% of the sample, which has roughly 60,000 clones, 60% to 80% seen once. Sample: peripheral blood, taken from a patient treated with radiotherapy plus ipilimumab. The receptors stem from a human donor with non-small cell lung cancer who had a complete response to radiotherapy plus ipilimumab.

The CDR3 sequence is CASTRGFNQPQHF. The CDR3 DNA sequence: TGTGCCAGTACTCGAGGGTTTAATCAGCCCCAGCATTTT. This chain uses TRBV19 with TRBJ1-5; no clear D. Trimming pared 7 bases from V and 4 bases from J, leaving 11 bases between. The length of the CDR3 is 13 residues. Per germline, CDR1 LNHDA and CDR2 SQIVND (reference sequence). The variable domain in full, completed from reference TRBV19 and TRBJ1-5, reads DGGITQSPKYLFRKEGQNVTLSCEQNLNHDAMYWYRQDPGQGLRLIYYSQIVNDFQKGDIAEGYSVSREKKESFPLTVTSAQKNPTAFYLCASTRGFNQPQHFGDGTRLSIL.

The chain employs TRBV5-1 and TRBJ2-3; D perhaps matches TRBD1 (6 bases). Between the trimmed V and J ends, which lost 4 bases and 2 bases, there was a span of 11 bases. The CDR3 is 14 amino acids. Looked up from germline, CDR1 is SGHRS and CDR2 is YFSETQ. The CDR3 DNA follows: TGCGCCAGCAGCAACGGACAGAACACAGATACGCAGTATTTT. Its protein product is CASSNGQNTDTQYF.

The chain links TRBV27 to TRBJ2-5, with D possibly being TRBD1 (6 bases). V shed 4 bases and J shed 11 bases, with 26 bases lying between them. CDR1 is MNHEY, CDR2 SMNVEV, per germline (reference sequence). The CDR3 sequence is 16 residues long. The CDR3 loop is CASSSYTGKGLGEQYF. Written as DNA, the CDR3 is TGTGCCAGCAGTTCATATACAGGGAAGGGGTTGGGGGAGCAGTACTTC.

This clone was recorded once. This chain uses TRBV27 with TRBJ2-5; no reliable D call. Near its end, the DNA agrees better with TRBJ2-7, so the J call may be wrong. This CDR3 has 13 residues. Germline V gene lookup returns CDR1 MNHEY and CDR2 SMNVEV (reference sequence). CDR3 sequence reads: CASSLAAPYEQYF. In nucleotides, the CDR3 is TGTGCCAGCAGTTTAGCGGCTCCCTACGAGCAGTACTTC.

J is TRBJ2-7 and V is TRBV6-5; perhaps TRBD1 as D (6 bases). The V end lost 4 bases, the J end lost 2 bases, and 15 bases lay between the germline ends. CDR1 and CDR2 from the germline V gene are MNHEY and SVGAGI. The CDR3 loop spans 15 amino acids. The CDR3 here is CASSWSPGDPYEQYF. In nucleotides, the CDR3 is TGTGCCAGCAGTTGGAGCCCAGGGGACCCCTACGAGCAGTACTTC.

This chain uses TRBV4-3 with TRBJ2-2; perhaps TRBD2 as D (6 bases). The germline V gene has CDR1 LGHNA and CDR2 YSLEER. The CDR3 has 16 amino acids. V was cut by 1 base and J by 1 base, with 10 bases left in between. CDR3 nucleotides: TGCGCCAGCAGCCAAGGAGCCGGGGGGAACACCGGGGAGCTGTTTTTT. It specifies CASSQGAGGNTGELFF.

V is TRBV19 and J is TRBJ2-5, with 9 positions matching TRBD2. V lost 0 bases and J lost 7; bases outside the gene matches: 12. The CDR3 extends over 17 amino acids. Germline lookup yields CDR1 LNHDA and CDR2 SQIVND (reference sequence). CDR3 sequence reads: CASSIDSSGQRGATQYF. The CDR3 nucleotides are TGTGCCAGTAGTATAGATTCATCAGGGCAGCGGGGGGCGACCCAGTACTTC.

This clone was observed a handful of times. V gene TRBV18 combines with J gene TRBJ1-3; 8 positions match TRBD1. CDR1 and CDR2 from the germline V gene are KGHSH and LQKENI. The CDR3 is 17 residues long. The V segment lost 3 bases and the J segment 3 bases; nucleotides outside the gene matches: 10. CDR3 nucleotide sequence: TGTGCCAGCTCACCGAGAGACAGGGGTTTATTTGGAAACACCATATATTTT. Its protein product is CASSPRDRGLFGNTIYF.

This clone was seen once. The chain combines TRBV11-3 with TRBJ2-2, with 8 bases aligning to TRBD1. Germline V gene data show CDR1 as SGHNT and CDR2 as YENEEA. This CDR3 is 17 amino acids long. V gave up 4 bases and J gave up 2 bases; unmatched junction bases: 9. CDR3 region: CASSSTGGPLNTGELFF. CDR3 DNA: TGTGCCAGCAGCTCTACAGGGGGGCCCCTAAACACCGGGGAGCTGTTTTTT.

This chain joins TRBV5-4 and TRBJ1-2, with D possibly TRBD1 on 5 matching bases. V was cut by 4 bases and J by 2 bases, with 21 bases left in between. Germline V gene lookup returns CDR1 SGHNT and CDR2 YYREEE (reference sequence). The CDR3 loop spans 17 amino acids. DNA for the CDR3: TGTGCCAGCAGCCCTCAGTTACAGGTGCGGGGGAACTATGGCTACACCTTC. This encodes CASSPQLQVRGNYGYTF.

This chain joins TRBV28 and TRBJ2-7; no reliable D call. V was cut by 8 bases and J by 6 bases, with 11 bases left in between. The CDR3 contains 11 residues. Germline V gene data show CDR1 as MDHEN and CDR2 as SYDVKM. CDR3 residues: CASAYSGEQYF. The CDR3 DNA reads as TGTGCCAGCGCCTACTCAGGCGAGCAGTACTTC. Combining the CDR3 with reference TRBV28 and TRBJ2-7 gives the whole variable domain DVKVTQSSRYLVKRTGEKVFLECVQDMDHENMFWYRQDPGLGLRLIYFSYDVKMKEKGDIPEGYSVSREKKERFSLILESASTNQTSMYLCASAYSGEQYFGPGTRLTVT.

V and J are TRBV7-2 and TRBJ1-2, with 9 bases that match TRBD1. The CDR3 is 14 residues long. The V gene end was trimmed by 7 bases and the J gene end by 2 bases; junction bases not matched to a gene: 5. CDR1 and CDR2 from the germline V gene are SGHTA and FQGNSA. The CDR3 sequence is CASTRDRENYGYTF. CDR3 in DNA: TGTGCCAGCACCCGGGACAGGGAGAACTATGGCTACACCTTC.

By sample share, this clone is medium-sized. V is TRBV19 and J is TRBJ2-5; tentatively, D is TRBD1 (5 bases). The CDR3 consists of 13 residues. The germline V gene has CDR1 LNHDA and CDR2 SQIVND (reference sequence). V was cut by 4 bases and J by 5 bases, with 11 bases left in between. Written as DNA, the CDR3 is TGTGCCAGTAGTACGGACATACCTGAGACCCAGTACTTC. Its protein is CASSTDIPETQYF. The full variable domain, in which reference TRBV19 and TRBJ2-5 provide the parts outside the CDR3, is DGGITQSPKYLFRKEGQNVTLSCEQNLNHDAMYWYRQDPGQGLRLIYYSQIVNDFQKGDIAEGYSVSREKKESFPLTVTSAQKNPTAFYLCASSTDIPETQYFGPGTRLLVL.

This chain uses TRBV4-2 with TRBJ2-7; D gene uncertain. The CDR3 has 14 residues. The V end lost 0 bases, the J end lost 2 bases, and 8 bases lay between the germline ends. Germline CDR1 LGHNA, CDR2 YNFKEQ. CDR3: CASSQESTAYEQYF. CDR3 DNA sequence: TGTGCCAGCAGCCAAGAAAGCACCGCCTACGAGCAGTACTTC.

The rearrangement uses TRBV11-2 and TRBJ2-7; 9 nucleotides agree with TRBD1. This CDR3 has 14 residues. The ends lost 4 bases at V and 2 bases at J; junction bases unmatched: 3. The germline V gene has CDR1 SGHAT and CDR2 FQNNGV. The CDR3 loop is CASSSDRGPYEQYF. CDR3 coding DNA: TGTGCCAGCAGCTCGGACAGGGGCCCCTACGAGCAGTACTTC.

V is TRBV6-5 and J is TRBJ1-3; 7 nucleotides line up with TRBD1. CDR3 size: 15 residues. Per germline, CDR1 MNHEY and CDR2 SVGAGI. The junction had 8 bases not matched to a gene; V was cut back by 0 bases and J by 9 bases. CDR3 nucleotides: TGTGCCAGCAGTTACTCGTACGACAGGGCCGGCACCATATATTTT. Residues: CASSYSYDRAGTIYF.

This chain links TRBV11-2 with TRBJ2-5, with 8 bases aligning to TRBD1. With V trimmed by 6 bases and J by 5 bases, 8 bases remained unmatched. Germline V gene sequence: CDR1 SGHAT, CDR2 FQNNGV. There are 14 residues in the CDR3. The CDR3 loop is CASRTRQGLETQYF. In nucleotides, the CDR3 is TGTGCCAGCAGGACCCGACAGGGGTTGGAGACCCAGTACTTC.

The chain links TRBV19 to TRBJ1-5, with TRBD1 identical over 9 bases. V dropped 6 bases and J dropped 7; count of bases not matched to a gene: 4. CDR3 size: 13 residues. The germline CDR1 and CDR2 sequences are LNHDA and SQIVND (reference sequence). This chain's CDR3 is CASSYRGQQPQHF. As DNA, the CDR3 is TGTGCCAGTAGCTACAGGGGGCAACAGCCCCAGCATTTT. The full variable domain, in which reference TRBV19 and TRBJ1-5 provide the parts outside the CDR3, is DGGITQSPKYLFRKEGQNVTLSCEQNLNHDAMYWYRQDPGQGLRLIYYSQIVNDFQKGDIAEGYSVSREKKESFPLTVTSAQKNPTAFYLCASSYRGQQPQHFGDGTRLSIL.

The J gene is TRBJ2-2, the V gene TRBV7-3; 7 positions agree with TRBD2. The germline CDR1 and CDR2 sequences are SGHTA and FQGTGA. The trim removed 3 bases at V and 6 bases at J, leaving 1 base unmatched. The CDR3 runs to 13 residues. The CDR3 DNA sequence: TGTGCCAGCAGCTTGGGGGGGGCCGGGGAGCTGTTTTTT. Translation: CASSLGGAGELFF.

The chain uses TRBV7-8 and TRBJ1-5, with D possibly being TRBD1 (5 bases). Trimming took 5 bases from V and 0 from J, leaving 17 bases between them. Germline CDR1 reads SGHVS; CDR2 reads FQNEAQ. CDR3 size: 17 residues. The CDR3 here is CASSGYNRSASNQPQHF. The DNA for the CDR3 is TGTGCCAGCAGCGGATACAACAGGTCCGCTAGCAATCAGCCCCAGCATTTT.

This clone turned up a few times. In DNA form, the CDR3 reads TGTGCCAGCAGCCCCCAAGCCGGGACACGCTACGAGCAGTACTTC. This encodes CASSPQAGTRYEQYF. This chain uses TRBV7-3 with TRBJ2-7; possible D gene TRBD1, 6 bases. CDR3 size: 15 residues. Trimming stripped 5 bases from V and 3 bases from J, with 17 bases between. In germline, CDR1 is SGHTA, CDR2 FQGTGA.

The V and J genes are TRBV5-5 and TRBJ1-5; D gene uncertain. The V gene's germline CDR1 is SGHKS and CDR2 YYEKEE (reference sequence). Trimming left V 3 bases short and J 4 bases short, with 5 bases between. The CDR3 has 12 residues. In nucleotides, the CDR3 is TGTGCCAGCAGCTCGGTGAATCAGCCCCAGCATTTT. This translates into CASSSVNQPQHF. The full variable domain, completed using reference TRBV5-5 and TRBJ1-5, is DAGVTQSPTHLIKTRGQQVTLRCSPISGHKSVSWYQQVLGQGPQFIFQYYEKEERGRGNFPDRFSARQFPNYSSELNVNALLLGDSALYLCASSSVNQPQHFGDGTRLSIL.

V is TRBV5-4 and J is TRBJ2-7, with 9 positions matching TRBD1. CDR3 length: 12 amino acids. Per the germline V gene, CDR1 is SGHNT and CDR2 is YYREEE (reference sequence). V shed 10 bases and J 7 bases; nucleotides not matched to a gene: 9. CDR3 amino acids: CAVRQGVREQYF. CDR3 sequence (DNA): TGTGCCGTGAGACAGGGGGTTAGGGAGCAGTACTTC. Complete variable domain (other parts from reference TRBV5-4 and TRBJ2-7): ETGVTQSPTHLIKTRGQQVTLRCSSQSGHNTVSWYQQALGQGPQFIFQYYREEENGRGNFPPRFSGLQFPNYSSELNVNALELDDSALYLCAVRQGVREQYFGPGTRLTVT.

The chain is built from TRBV29-1 and TRBJ1-1, with TRBD1 matching 11 bases. Germline CDR1 and CDR2: SQVTM and ANQGSEA. CDR3 size: 16 residues. After removal of 4 bases from V and 10 bases from J, the junction contained 17 bases not matched to a gene. CDR3 region: CSVGLVAGTGGLGAFF. DNA for the CDR3: TGCAGCGTTGGACTGGTGGCCGGGACAGGGGGACTGGGAGCTTTCTTT.